The clone carrying this TCR beta chain was seen a few times. What it recognizes is unknown. The source of the sample is a study of cytotoxic CD8 clonotypes in ibrutinib-treated CLL. Study overall: Investigators collected response samples after a median roughly 12 months of treatment, range 6 to 36. Findings and limits, study-wide: The study found clonality rose at ibrutinib response, then fell toward baseline at progression.

Germline V gene sequence: CDR1 LNHDA, CDR2 SQIVND (reference sequence). Trimming removed 1 base from V and 4 bases from J; junction bases left unmatched: 7. CDR3 length equals 19 residues. Repertoires were generated with immunoSEQ multiplex PCR, while TCRdb's copy carries only in-frame clones and drops some. The sample comprises about 140,000 clones, 70% to 90% of which are singletons, and around 7.6% rests with the top ten. This specimen was PBMCs, taken after 36 months of ibrutinib treatment. The clonotype originates from a human donor with chronic lymphocytic leukemia. The chain combines TRBV19 with TRBJ2-2; TRBD2 aligns across 15 bases. The CDR3 DNA is TGTGCCAGTAGTATAGCGGGGTGGGGACTAGCGGGAGGCACCGGGGAGCTGTTTTTT. Protein product: CASSIAGWGLAGGTGELFF.